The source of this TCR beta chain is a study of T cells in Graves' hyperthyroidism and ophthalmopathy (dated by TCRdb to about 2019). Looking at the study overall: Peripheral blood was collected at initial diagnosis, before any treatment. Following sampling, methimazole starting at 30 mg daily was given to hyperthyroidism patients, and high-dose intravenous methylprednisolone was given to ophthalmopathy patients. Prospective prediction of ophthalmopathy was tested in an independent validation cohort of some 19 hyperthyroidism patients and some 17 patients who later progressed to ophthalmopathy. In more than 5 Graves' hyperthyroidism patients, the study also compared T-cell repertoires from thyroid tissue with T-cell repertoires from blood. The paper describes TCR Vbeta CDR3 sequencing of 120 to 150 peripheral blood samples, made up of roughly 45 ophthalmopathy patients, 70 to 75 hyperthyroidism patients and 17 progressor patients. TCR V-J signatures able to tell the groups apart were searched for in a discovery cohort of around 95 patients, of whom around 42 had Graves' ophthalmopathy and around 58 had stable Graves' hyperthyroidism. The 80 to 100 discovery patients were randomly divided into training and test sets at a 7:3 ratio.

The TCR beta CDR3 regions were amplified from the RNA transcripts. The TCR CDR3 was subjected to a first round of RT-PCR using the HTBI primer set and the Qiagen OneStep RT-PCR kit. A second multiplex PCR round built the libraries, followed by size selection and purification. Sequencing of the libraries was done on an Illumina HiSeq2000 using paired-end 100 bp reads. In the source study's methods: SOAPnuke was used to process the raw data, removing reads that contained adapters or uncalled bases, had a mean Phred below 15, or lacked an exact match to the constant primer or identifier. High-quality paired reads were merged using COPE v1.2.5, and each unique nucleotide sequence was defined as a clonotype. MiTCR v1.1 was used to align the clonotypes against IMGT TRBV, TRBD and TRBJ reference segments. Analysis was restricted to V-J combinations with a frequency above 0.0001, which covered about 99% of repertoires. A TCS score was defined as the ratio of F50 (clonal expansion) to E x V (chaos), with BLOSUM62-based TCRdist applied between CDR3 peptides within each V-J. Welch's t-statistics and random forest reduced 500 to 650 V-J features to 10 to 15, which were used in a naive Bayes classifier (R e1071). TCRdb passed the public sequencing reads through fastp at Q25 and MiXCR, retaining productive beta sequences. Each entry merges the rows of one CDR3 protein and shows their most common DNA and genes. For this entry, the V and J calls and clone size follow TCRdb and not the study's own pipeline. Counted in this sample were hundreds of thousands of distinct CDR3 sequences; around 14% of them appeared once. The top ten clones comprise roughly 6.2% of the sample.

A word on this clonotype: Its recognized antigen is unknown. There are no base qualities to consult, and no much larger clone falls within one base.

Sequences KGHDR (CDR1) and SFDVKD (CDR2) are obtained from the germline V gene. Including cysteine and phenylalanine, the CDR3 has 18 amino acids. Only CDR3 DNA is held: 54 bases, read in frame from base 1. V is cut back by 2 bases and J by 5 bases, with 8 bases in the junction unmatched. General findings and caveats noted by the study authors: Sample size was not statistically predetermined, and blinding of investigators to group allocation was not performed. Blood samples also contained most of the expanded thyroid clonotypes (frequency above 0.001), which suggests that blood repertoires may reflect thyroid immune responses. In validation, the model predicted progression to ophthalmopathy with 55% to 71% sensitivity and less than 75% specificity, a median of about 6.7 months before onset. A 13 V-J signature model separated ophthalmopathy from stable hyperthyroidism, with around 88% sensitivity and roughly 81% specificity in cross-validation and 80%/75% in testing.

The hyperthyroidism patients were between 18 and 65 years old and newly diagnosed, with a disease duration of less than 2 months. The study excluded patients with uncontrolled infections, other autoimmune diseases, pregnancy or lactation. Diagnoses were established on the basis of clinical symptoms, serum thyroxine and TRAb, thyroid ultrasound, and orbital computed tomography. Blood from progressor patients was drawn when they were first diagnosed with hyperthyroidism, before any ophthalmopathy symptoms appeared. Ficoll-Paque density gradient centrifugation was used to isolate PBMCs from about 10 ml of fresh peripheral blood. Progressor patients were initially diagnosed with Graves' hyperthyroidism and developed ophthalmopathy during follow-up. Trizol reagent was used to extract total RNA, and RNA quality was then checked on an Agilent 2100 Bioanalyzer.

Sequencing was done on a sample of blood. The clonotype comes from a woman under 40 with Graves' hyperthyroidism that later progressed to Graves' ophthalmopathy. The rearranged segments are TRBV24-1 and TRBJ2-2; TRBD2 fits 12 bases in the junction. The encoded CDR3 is CATSDSGLAGSVTGELFF. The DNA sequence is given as TGTGCCACCAGTGATTCAGGACTAGCGGGATCTGTAACCGGGGAGCTGTTTTTT.